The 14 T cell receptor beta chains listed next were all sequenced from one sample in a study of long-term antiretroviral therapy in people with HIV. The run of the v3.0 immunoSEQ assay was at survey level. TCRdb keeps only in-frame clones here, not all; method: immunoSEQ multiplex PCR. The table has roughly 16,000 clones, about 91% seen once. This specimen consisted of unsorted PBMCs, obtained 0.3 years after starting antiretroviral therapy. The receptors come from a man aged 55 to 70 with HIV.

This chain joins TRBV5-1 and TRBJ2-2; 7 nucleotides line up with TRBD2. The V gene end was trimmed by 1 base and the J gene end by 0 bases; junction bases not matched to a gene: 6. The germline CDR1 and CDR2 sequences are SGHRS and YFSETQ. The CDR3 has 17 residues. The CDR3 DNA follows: TGCGCCAGCAGCTTGAGGGCTAGCGGCACGAACACCGGGGAGCTGTTTTTT. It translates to CASSLRASGTNTGELFF.

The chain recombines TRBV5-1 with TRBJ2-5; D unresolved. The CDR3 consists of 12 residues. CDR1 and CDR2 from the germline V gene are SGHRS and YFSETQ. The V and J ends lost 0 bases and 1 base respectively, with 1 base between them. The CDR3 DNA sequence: TGCGCCAGCAGCTTGGTCCAAGAGACCCAGTACTTC. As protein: CASSLVQETQYF.

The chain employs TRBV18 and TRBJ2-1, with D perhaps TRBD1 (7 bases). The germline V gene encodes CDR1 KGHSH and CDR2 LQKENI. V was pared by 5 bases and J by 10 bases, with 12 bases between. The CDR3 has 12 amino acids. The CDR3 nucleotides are TGTGCCAGCTCAAACCAGGGGGGCGAGCAGTTCTTC. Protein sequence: CASSNQGGEQFF. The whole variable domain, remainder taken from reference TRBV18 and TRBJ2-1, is NAGVMQNPRHLVRRRGQEARLRCSPMKGHSHVYWYRQLPEEGLKFMVYLQKENIIDESGMPKERFSAEFPKEGPSILRIQQVVRGDSAAYFCASSNQGGEQFFGPGTRLTVL.

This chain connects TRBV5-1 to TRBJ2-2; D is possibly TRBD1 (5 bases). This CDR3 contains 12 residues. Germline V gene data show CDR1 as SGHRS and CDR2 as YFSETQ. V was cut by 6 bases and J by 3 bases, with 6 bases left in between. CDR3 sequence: CASTRDTGELFF. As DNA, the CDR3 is TGCGCCAGCACCAGGGACACCGGGGAGCTGTTTTTT.

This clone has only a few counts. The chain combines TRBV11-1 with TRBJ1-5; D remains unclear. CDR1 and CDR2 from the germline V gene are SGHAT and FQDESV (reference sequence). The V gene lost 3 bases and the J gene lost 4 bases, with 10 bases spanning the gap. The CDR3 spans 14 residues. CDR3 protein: CASSFEGFNQPQHF. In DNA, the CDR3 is TGTGCCAGCAGCTTCGAGGGCTTTAATCAGCCCCAGCATTTT.

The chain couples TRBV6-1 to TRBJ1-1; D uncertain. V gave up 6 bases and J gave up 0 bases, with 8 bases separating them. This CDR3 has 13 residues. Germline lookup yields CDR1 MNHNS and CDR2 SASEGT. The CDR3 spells CASREIMNTEAFF. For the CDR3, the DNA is TGTGCCAGCAGGGAGATCATGAACACTGAAGCTTTCTTT.

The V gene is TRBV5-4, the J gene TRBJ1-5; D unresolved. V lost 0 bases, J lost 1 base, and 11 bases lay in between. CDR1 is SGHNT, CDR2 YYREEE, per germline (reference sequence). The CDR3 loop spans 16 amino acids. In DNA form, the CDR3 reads TGTGCCAGCAGCTTGGGGCCCTCAGTGAGCAATCAGCCCCAGCATTTT. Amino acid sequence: CASSLGPSVSNQPQHF.

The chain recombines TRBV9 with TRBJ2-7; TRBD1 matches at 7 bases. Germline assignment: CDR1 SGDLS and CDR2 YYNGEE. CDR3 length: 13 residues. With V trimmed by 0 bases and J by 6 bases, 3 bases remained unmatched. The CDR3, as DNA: TGTGCCAGCAGCGTAGTTCCAGGGGGCGAGCAGTACTTC. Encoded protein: CASSVVPGGEQYF.

The CDR3 DNA follows: TGTGCCAGTAGTATAGGGCCTACTAAGGGAAATTCACCCCTCCACTTT. It is translated as CASSIGPTKGNSPLHF. The rearrangement links TRBV19 to TRBJ1-6; no reliable D call. Trimming shortened V by 1 base and J by 7 bases, and 14 bases separated the two germline ends. This CDR3 region has 16 residues. Germline loops: CDR1 LNHDA, CDR2 SQIVND (reference sequence).

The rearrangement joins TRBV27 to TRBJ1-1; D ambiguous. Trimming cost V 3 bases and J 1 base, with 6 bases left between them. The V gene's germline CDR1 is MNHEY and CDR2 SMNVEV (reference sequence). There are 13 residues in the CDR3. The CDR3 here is CASSFWPNTEAFF. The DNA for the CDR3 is TGTGCCAGCAGTTTTTGGCCGAACACTGAAGCTTTCTTT.

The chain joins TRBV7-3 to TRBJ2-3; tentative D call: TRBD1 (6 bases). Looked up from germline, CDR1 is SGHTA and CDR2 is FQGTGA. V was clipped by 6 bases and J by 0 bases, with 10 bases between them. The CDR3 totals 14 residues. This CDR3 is CASSSRGSTDTQYF. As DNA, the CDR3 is TGTGCCAGCAGTTCCAGGGGTAGCACAGATACGCAGTATTTT.

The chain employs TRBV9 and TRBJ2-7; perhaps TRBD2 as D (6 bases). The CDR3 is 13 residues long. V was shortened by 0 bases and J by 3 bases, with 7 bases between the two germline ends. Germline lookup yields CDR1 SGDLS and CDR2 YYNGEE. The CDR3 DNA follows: TGTGCCAGCAGCGTAGGGGGGGTCTACGAGCAGTACTTC. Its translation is CASSVGGVYEQYF. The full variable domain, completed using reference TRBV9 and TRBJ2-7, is DSGVTQTPKHLITATGQRVTLRCSPRSGDLSVYWYQQSLDQGLQFLIQYYNGEERAKGNILERFSAQQFPDLHSELNLSSLELGDSALYFCASSVGGVYEQYFGPGTRLTVT.

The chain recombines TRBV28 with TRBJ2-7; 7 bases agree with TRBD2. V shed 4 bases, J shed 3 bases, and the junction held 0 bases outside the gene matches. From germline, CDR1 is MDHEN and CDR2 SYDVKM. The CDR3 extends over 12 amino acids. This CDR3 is CASSWGGYEQYF. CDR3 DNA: TGTGCCAGCAGTTGGGGGGGCTACGAGCAGTACTTC.

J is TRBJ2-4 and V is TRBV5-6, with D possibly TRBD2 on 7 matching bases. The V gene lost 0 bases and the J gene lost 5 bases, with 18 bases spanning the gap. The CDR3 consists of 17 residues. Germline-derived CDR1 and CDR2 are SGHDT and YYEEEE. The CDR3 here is CASSLAEGGRAQNIQYF. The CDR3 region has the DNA TGTGCCAGCAGCTTGGCCGAGGGGGGGCGCGCCCAAAACATTCAGTACTTC.